Following are 8 T cell receptor beta chains from one sample sequenced in a study of T cell repertoires in cytomegalovirus infection. TCRdb redid the calling of the reads with MiXCR, one entry per CDR3 protein. The profile shows approximately 89,000 distinct CDR3 sequences, about 29% of them singletons. These receptors are not linked to any known antigen. This specimen consisted of CD8+ T cells from cultured PBMCs, obtained from culture after CMV antigen stimulation. The origin of the receptors is a human donor in good health (CMV status not recorded). Some clones in this sample may be carry-over from other donors' samples.

The table lists this clonotype with many counts. The chain combines TRBV19 with TRBJ2-3; D gene ambiguous. CDR1 and CDR2 from the germline V gene are LNHDA and SQIVND (reference sequence). The V gene lost 7 bases and the J gene lost 0 bases, with 8 bases spanning the gap. The CDR3 loop spans 13 amino acids. For the CDR3, the DNA is TGTGCCAGTACCCCACCAAGCACAGATACGCAGTATTTT. Its translation: CASTPPSTDTQYF.

This clonotype has a handful of counts. The chain uses TRBV11-3 and TRBJ2-3; D assignment may be TRBD1 or TRBD2 (5 bases each). CDR1 is SGHNT, CDR2 YENEEA, per germline. CDR3 length equals 17 residues. V was clipped by 1 base and J by 1 base, with 15 bases between them. CDR3 nucleotides: TGTGCCAGCAGCTTAGGGGGGTGGCCACTGGGCACAGATACGCAGTATTTT. It is translated as CASSLGGWPLGTDTQYF.

This clonotype has ten or more counts. This chain joins TRBV12-3 or TRBV12-4 and TRBJ2-5; tentative D call: TRBD2 (5 bases). V was trimmed by 1 base and J by 3 bases, leaving 6 bases between them. This CDR3 has 13 amino acids. Here the CDR3 reads CASSLELEETQYF. The CDR3 DNA reads as TGTGCCAGCAGTTTAGAACTAGAAGAGACCCAGTACTTC.

This clonotype showed up many times. V usage is TRBV7-2 and J usage is TRBJ2-1; D not resolved. CDR3 length equals 14 residues. Trimming shortened V by 4 bases and J by 4 bases, and 11 bases separated the two germline ends. Germline V lookup: CDR1 SGHTA, CDR2 FQGNSA. CDR3 loop: CASSSIDDYNEQFF. The CDR3 DNA follows: TGTGCCAGCAGCTCAATCGACGATTACAATGAGCAGTTCTTC.

In this sample, this clonotype turned up a few times. The J gene is TRBJ2-3, the V gene TRBV9, with 9 bases fitting TRBD2. V gave up 4 bases and J gave up 4 bases; unmatched junction bases: 7. The CDR3 has 15 amino acids. The germline gives CDR1 SGDLS, CDR2 YYNGEE. CDR3 loop: CASSPEGLAADTQYF. The CDR3 DNA sequence: TGTGCCAGCAGCCCTGAGGGACTAGCAGCAGATACGCAGTATTTT.

This clonotype was detected a few times. The J gene is TRBJ1-3, the V gene TRBV3-1; D not certain. Trimming left V 4 bases short and J 1 base short, with 11 bases between. CDR1 and CDR2 from the germline V gene are LGHDT and YNNKEL (reference sequence). The CDR3 sequence is 15 residues long. The CDR3 reads CASSPWTSSGNTIYF. The CDR3 nucleotides are TGTGCCAGCAGCCCCTGGACCTCTTCTGGAAACACCATATATTTT.

V usage is TRBV2 and J usage is TRBJ2-7; TRBD1 matches at 7 bases. The CDR3 spans 14 residues. Germline V CDR1 and CDR2: SNHLY, FYNNEI. The J segment lost 3 bases and the V segment lost 7 bases, leaving 9 bases of the junction unmatched. The CDR3 bases are TGTGCCAGCAAAGGGACAGACTCCTTCTACGAGCAGTACTTC. This codes for CASKGTDSFYEQYF.

The sample holds a few counts of this clonotype. The chain combines TRBV19 with TRBJ1-1; D is perhaps TRBD1 (6 bases). CDR1 LNHDA and CDR2 SQIVND come from the germline V gene (reference sequence). V was shortened by 7 bases and J by 2 bases, with 14 bases between the two germline ends. This CDR3 has 14 residues. The CDR3: CASTPRTVNTEAFF. In DNA form, the CDR3 reads TGTGCCAGTACCCCGAGGACAGTCAACACTGAAGCTTTCTTT. The full variable domain, with the rest looked up from reference TRBV19 and TRBJ1-1, is DGGITQSPKYLFRKEGQNVTLSCEQNLNHDAMYWYRQDPGQGLRLIYYSQIVNDFQKGDIAEGYSVSREKKESFPLTVTSAQKNPTAFYLCASTPRTVNTEAFFGQGTRLTVV.